This T cell receptor beta chain appears in the sequencing data of a study of regulatory T cells in long-lasting Graves disease. Documented time point: persistent/refractory GD, antithyroid drugs over 5 years with positive TRAb. The TCR library was prepared using RNA isolated from PBMCs. Library construction for TCR beta used iRepertoire HTBI primers and Arm-PCR of CDR3 regions. The authors' processing: Analysis of the samples identified around 64 TRBV and over 13 TRBJ segments. TCRdb called the multiplex PCR reads again in MiXCR, with one record for every CDR3 protein. It is TCRdb's table, rather than the study itself, that gives the V and J calls and clone size. The data contain over 450,000 distinct CDR3 sequences, 20% to 25% of them singletons. This clonotype was seen only a few times. Its antigen is not identified. Trimming took 4 bases from V and 4 from J; bases not matched to a gene: 4. The CDR3 sequence is 16 residues long. CDR1 LNHDA and CDR2 SQIVND come from the germline V gene (reference sequence).

Study results and caveats: Results may be inaccurate due to the small sample size. Analysis covered peripheral blood alone, not thyroid tissue.

This TCR derives from a female donor with Graves disease. The material was peripheral blood mononuclear cells (PBMCs), obtained when the disease was refractory, from a patient treated with antithyroid drugs. The chain combines TRBV19 with TRBJ2-2, with 12 bases lining up with TRBD1. The DNA for the CDR3 is TGTGCCAGTAGTACACGGGACAGGGGGCCCACCGGGGAGCTGTTTTTT. This encodes CASSTRDRGPTGELFF. Using reference TRBV19 and TRBJ2-2 for the parts outside the CDR3, the full variable domain is DGGITQSPKYLFRKEGQNVTLSCEQNLNHDAMYWYRQDPGQGLRLIYYSQIVNDFQKGDIAEGYSVSREKKESFPLTVTSAQKNPTAFYLCASSTRDRGPTGELFFGEGSRLTVL.